This TCR beta chain originates from a study of T cells in Graves' hyperthyroidism and ophthalmopathy (dated by TCRdb to 2018 to 2020). Context from the whole study: Peripheral blood samples were taken at the time of initial diagnosis, prior to any treatment. To identify TCR V-J signatures that set the groups apart, the researchers used a discovery cohort of 100 patients, made up of 43 with Graves' ophthalmopathy and 57 with stable Graves' hyperthyroidism. An independent validation cohort of around 19 hyperthyroidism patients and 15 or so patients who later progressed to ophthalmopathy tested prospective prediction of ophthalmopathy. The 95 to 100 discovery patients were randomly divided into training and test sets at a 7:3 ratio. In about 6 Graves' hyperthyroidism patients, the study also compared T-cell repertoires from thyroid tissue with T-cell repertoires from blood. After blood sampling, hyperthyroidism patients were treated with methimazole at a starting dose of 30 mg daily, and ophthalmopathy patients were treated with high-dose intravenous methylprednisolone. The paper describes TCR Vbeta CDR3 sequencing of 120 to 150 peripheral blood samples, made up of roughly 45 ophthalmopathy patients, 70 to 75 hyperthyroidism patients and about 17 progressor patients. Overall results and qualifications from the work: Most expanded thyroid clonotypes (frequency above 0.001) were also detected in blood, suggesting blood repertoires may reflect thyroid immune responses. Sample size was not statistically predetermined, and blinding of investigators to group allocation was not performed. In validation, the model predicted progression to ophthalmopathy with 60% to 71% sensitivity and about 73% specificity, a median of about 6 months before onset. A model built on a 13 V-J signature distinguished ophthalmopathy from stable hyperthyroidism, reaching about 88% sensitivity and 81.08% specificity in cross-validation and 80%/75% in testing.

About this clonotype: The specificity of this receptor is unknown. Base qualities were left out, and no much larger clone turns up one base away.

The TCR beta CDR3 regions were amplified from the RNA transcripts. The first round of RT-PCR for the TCR CDR3 was performed with the HTBI primer set and the Qiagen OneStep RT-PCR kit. Libraries were constructed in a second round of multiplex PCR, after which size selection and purification were performed. Libraries were sequenced paired-end with 100 bp reads on an Illumina HiSeq2000. In the paper's pipeline: SOAPnuke was used to process the raw data, with reads discarded if the reads contained adapters or uncalled bases, had a mean Phred below 15, or lacked an exact constant-primer or identifier match. COPE v1.2.5 was used to merge the high-quality paired reads, and each unique nucleotide sequence was defined as a clonotype. MiTCR v1.1 was used to align the clonotypes against IMGT TRBV, TRBD and TRBJ reference segments. Only V-J combinations with frequency above 0.0001, covering approximately 99% of repertoires, were analysed. The TCS score was defined as the ratio of F50 (clonal expansion) to E x V (chaos), calculated using BLOSUM62-based TCRdist between CDR3 peptides within each V-J. Welch's t-statistics and random forest reduced around 520 V-J features to some 14, which were used in a naive Bayes classifier (R e1071). TCRdb took the public reads, trimmed them with fastp at Q25, ran MiXCR for clone calling and kept in-frame beta chains. Here each entry gathers all rows of one CDR3 protein and keeps the most common genes and DNA. Here the V and J calls rest on TCRdb's processing, not on the authors' analysis. Across this sample there are roughly 380,000 distinct CDR3 sequences, with around 13% seen only once. The ten top clones hold 5% to 6.5% of the sample.

A patient counted as having stable Graves' hyperthyroidism if no progression to ophthalmopathy occurred over 18 months of follow-up. Hyperthyroidism patients were aged 18 to 65 years and newly diagnosed, with disease duration of less than 2 months. The study excluded patients with uncontrolled infections, other autoimmune diseases, pregnancy or lactation. Diagnoses were based on clinical symptoms, serum thyroxine and TRAb, thyroid ultrasound and orbital computed tomography. PBMCs were separated from roughly 10 ml of fresh peripheral blood using Ficoll-Paque density gradient centrifugation. Total RNA was extracted using Trizol reagent, and RNA quality was assessed on an Agilent 2100 Bioanalyzer. V is pared back by 0 bases and J by 4 bases, with 10 bases lying between the germline termini. According to the germline V gene, CDR1 reads SGHRS and CDR2 reads YFSETQ. From its cysteine to its phenylalanine, the CDR3 spans 15 amino acids. Only the CDR3 DNA is retained, 45 bases long and in frame from the first base.

Sequenced: blood. This receptor was identified in a woman aged 18 to 35 with Graves' hyperthyroidism. This chain joins TRBV5-1 to TRBJ2-2; the D gene cannot be named for sure. For the CDR3, the sequence is CASSLAPGATGELFF. The nucleotide sequence reads as follows: TGCGCCAGCAGCTTGGCTCCAGGAGCCACCGGGGAGCTGTTTTTT.